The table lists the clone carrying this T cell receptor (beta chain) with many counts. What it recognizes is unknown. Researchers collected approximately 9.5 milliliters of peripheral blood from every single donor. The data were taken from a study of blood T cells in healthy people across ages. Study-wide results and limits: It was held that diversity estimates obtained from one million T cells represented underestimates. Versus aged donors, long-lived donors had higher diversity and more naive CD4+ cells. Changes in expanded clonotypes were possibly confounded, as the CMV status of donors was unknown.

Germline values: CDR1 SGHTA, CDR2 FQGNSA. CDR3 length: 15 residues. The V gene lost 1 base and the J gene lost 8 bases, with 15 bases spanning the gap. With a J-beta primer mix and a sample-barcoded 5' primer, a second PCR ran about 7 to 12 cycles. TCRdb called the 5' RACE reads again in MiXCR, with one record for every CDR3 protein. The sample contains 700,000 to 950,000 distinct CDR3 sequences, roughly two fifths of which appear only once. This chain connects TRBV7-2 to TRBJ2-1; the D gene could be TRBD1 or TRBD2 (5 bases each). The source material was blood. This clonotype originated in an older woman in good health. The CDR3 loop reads CASSLGVGTQDEQFF. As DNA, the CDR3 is TGTGCCAGCAGCTTAGGGGTTGGGACCCAGGATGAGCAGTTCTTC.